This passage covers 22 T cell receptor beta chains from one sample sequenced in a study of blood T cell repertoires in COVID-19. Using immunoSEQ multiplex PCR, the repertoire was profiled, and TCRdb retains in-frame clones only, with some absent. The sample consists of 150,000 to 200,000 clones, approximately 80% of them appearing once. Sample: PBMCs or T cells enriched from blood (not recorded which). The receptors derive from a man aged 55 to 70 who had been exposed to COVID-19.

V usage is TRBV9 and J usage is TRBJ2-3, with D possibly being TRBD1 (6 bases). V was trimmed by 6 bases and J by 6 bases, leaving 20 bases between them. The CDR3 is 15 residues long. Germline V gene data show CDR1 as SGDLS and CDR2 as YYNGEE. The DNA of the CDR3 is TGTGCCAGCAATCCGCAGGGGTTAAACGTGGATACGCAGTATTTT. Translated, it gives CASNPQGLNVDTQYF.

The CDR3 spells CASSQGPSSNQPQHF. The CDR3 bases are TGTGCCAGCAGCCAAGGTCCCAGTAGCAATCAGCCCCAGCATTTT. The V gene is TRBV3-1 (or the pseudogene TRBV3-2), the J gene TRBJ1-5; D is ambiguous. Germline loops: CDR1 LGHDT, CDR2 YNNKEL (reference sequence). This CDR3 contains 15 residues. Trimming removed 1 base at V and 0 bases at J, with 7 bases between.

The V gene is TRBV25-1, the J gene TRBJ1-5; D may be TRBD1 (6 bases). Per the germline V gene, CDR1 is MGHDK and CDR2 is SYGVNS. Trimming shortened V by 6 bases and J by 1 base, and 10 bases separated the two germline ends. The CDR3 covers 14 residues. This CDR3 is CASRGGASNQPQHF. The CDR3 bases are TGTGCCAGCAGGGGGGGGGCAAGCAATCAGCCCCAGCATTTT.

The rearrangement uses TRBV7-8 and TRBJ2-7, with 8 bases matching TRBD2. Germline-derived CDR1 and CDR2 are SGHVS and FQNEAQ. The CDR3 has 16 residues. Trimming removed 1 base from V and 4 bases from J; junction bases left unmatched: 9. The CDR3 sequence is CASSLVHSGTSYEQYF. The CDR3 nucleotides are TGTGCCAGCAGCTTAGTCCATAGCGGGACTTCATACGAGCAGTACTTC.

The V call is TRBV6-5, the J call TRBJ1-1, with 7 bases aligning to TRBD1. Germline CDR1 is MNHEY and CDR2 is SVGAGI. V lost 6 bases, J lost 3 bases, and 7 bases stayed unmatched. The CDR3 runs 14 residues. The CDR3 coding sequence is TGTGCCAGCAGCGTGGGGACAGCCTACACTGAAGCTTTCTTT. It yields the protein CASSVGTAYTEAFF.

This clone was picked up one time. The genes are TRBV5-1 and TRBJ1-2, with TRBD1 identical over 9 bases. This CDR3 has 15 residues. Germline CDR1 reads SGHRS; CDR2 reads YFSETQ. Losses at the gene ends were 1 base for V and 5 bases for J; bases not matched to a gene: 6. DNA of the CDR3: TGCGCCAGCAGCTTGACACCGGGACAGGGATATGGCTACACCTTC. Its translation is CASSLTPGQGYGYTF.

This sequence joins TRBV6-2 or TRBV6-3 and TRBJ2-1; 7 bases line up with TRBD2. CDR3 length: 16 residues. Per the germline V gene, CDR1 is MNHEY and CDR2 is SVGEGT. Trimming cost V 5 bases and J 2 bases; bases outside gene matches: 9. In nucleotides, the CDR3 is TGTGCCAGCAGTGACCCAGTAGCGGGTCCCTACAATGAGCAGTTCTTC. Amino acids: CASSDPVAGPYNEQFF.

About this clone itself: At one boundary the junction diverges from the germline segment, which might be a read error. The chain has TRBV6-1 and TRBJ2-7; 9 nucleotides line up with TRBD2. Germline V gene sequence: CDR1 MNHNS, CDR2 SASEGT. CDR3 length: 15 residues. The CDR3 sequence is CASREGTSRSYEQYF. In nucleotides, the CDR3 is TGTGCCAGCAGGGAAGGGACTAGCCGTTCCTACGAGCAGTACTTC.

There are many counts of this clone. The CDR3 DNA reads as TGTGCCAGCAACGCGGACAGGGGGCTAGGGGGCTACACCTTC. This sequence encodes CASNADRGLGGYTF. The rearrangement uses TRBV28 and TRBJ1-2, with TRBD1 matching over 11 bases. The J segment lost 8 bases and the V segment lost 7 bases, leaving 9 bases of the junction unmatched. This CDR3 is built from 14 residues. CDR1 MDHEN and CDR2 SYDVKM come from the germline V gene.

In this sample, this clone turned up a few times. The chain employs TRBV7-2 and TRBJ1-1; no definite D call. The V end lost 5 bases, the J end lost 2 bases, and 9 bases lay between the germline ends. Per germline, CDR1 SGHTA and CDR2 FQGNSA. The CDR3 is 13 amino acids. The CDR3 sequence is CASSLVRNTEAFF. As DNA, the CDR3 is TGTGCCAGCAGCCTCGTCAGAAACACTGAAGCTTTCTTT.

The chain has TRBV6-5 and TRBJ1-2; the match to TRBD1 covers 8 bases. Looked up from germline, CDR1 is MNHEY and CDR2 is SVGAGI. With V trimmed by 6 bases and J by 5 bases, 11 bases remained unmatched. CDR3 size: 15 residues. CDR3 in DNA: TGTGCCAGCAGCCCCTCGACAGGGGTCCGGTATGGCTACACCTTC. This codes for CASSPSTGVRYGYTF.

This chain joins TRBV11-3 and TRBJ2-1, with TRBD2 matching over 11 bases. Germline V gives CDR1 SGHNT, CDR2 YENEEA. The ends lost 1 base at V and 4 bases at J; junction bases unmatched: 12. CDR3 length: 19 amino acids. The CDR3 coding sequence is TGTGCCAGCAGCTTAGGCTTGCTAGCGGGAGGCCGCCGGTACAATGAGCAGTTCTTC. It specifies CASSLGLLAGGRRYNEQFF. Full variable domain (outside the CDR3, taken from reference TRBV11-3 and TRBJ2-1): EAGVVQSPRYKIIEKKQPVAFWCNPISGHNTLYWYLQNLGQGPELLIRYENEEAVDDSQLPKDRFSAERLKGVDSTLKIQPAELGDSAVYLCASSLGLLAGGRRYNEQFFGPGTRLTVL.

This chain uses TRBV7-6 with TRBJ1-1; D remains ambiguous. The CDR3 runs to 16 residues. Germline V CDR1 and CDR2: SGHVS, FNYEAQ. Deletions cut 5 bases from V and 4 bases from J, with 20 bases between. CDR3 DNA: TGTGCCAGCAGCCGAGGGAAGGAGCTTGGTAGCACTGAAGCTTTCTTT. Translating gives CASSRGKELGSTEAFF.

For the CDR3, the DNA is TGTGCCAGCAGCCAGGGGGTGGATCAGCCCCAGCATTTT. As protein: CASSQGVDQPQHF. The V and J genes are TRBV6-5 and TRBJ1-5; TRBD1 agrees at 7 bases. This CDR3 is 13 amino acids long. J lost 5 bases, V lost 6 bases, and 4 bases had no gene match. Germline CDR1 MNHEY, CDR2 SVGAGI.

This chain connects TRBV3-1 (or the pseudogene TRBV3-2) to TRBJ1-1; D unresolved. CDR3 length: 13 residues. Germline CDR1 reads LGHDT; CDR2 reads YNNKEL (reference sequence). Trimming stripped 5 bases from V and 3 bases from J, with 10 bases between. The CDR3 sequence is CASSSTPDTEAFF. In DNA form, the CDR3 reads TGTGCCAGCAGCTCCACACCCGACACTGAAGCTTTCTTT.

This clone has only a few counts. The V gene is TRBV16, the J gene TRBJ1-2; 11 nucleotides match TRBD1. From germline, CDR1 is KGHSY and CDR2 FQNENV. Unmatched junction bases numbered 2, after V lost 1 base and J lost 4 bases. The CDR3 runs to 15 residues. The CDR3 loop reads CASSQYGQGAYGYTF. CDR3 coding DNA: TGTGCCAGCAGCCAATATGGACAGGGGGCCTATGGCTACACCTTC.

The V and J genes are TRBV9 and TRBJ2-7, with D unresolved. The germline V gene encodes CDR1 SGDLS and CDR2 YYNGEE. V was cut by 6 bases and J by 4 bases, with 8 bases left in between. This CDR3 spans 11 amino acids. Written as DNA, the CDR3 is TGTGCCAGCACCTCTAGGTACGAGCAGTACTTC. Protein: CASTSRYEQYF.

The CDR3 reads CASSFDLTSGRGFYNEQFF. DNA for the CDR3: TGTGCCAGCAGCTTTGATTTGACTAGCGGGAGAGGATTCTACAATGAGCAGTTCTTC. V usage is TRBV7-9 and J usage is TRBJ2-1, with 12 bases identical to TRBD2. There are 19 residues in the CDR3. The trim removed 3 bases at V and 3 bases at J, leaving 12 bases unmatched. Germline lookup yields CDR1 SEHNR and CDR2 FQNEAQ (reference sequence).

In this sample, this clone turned up a few times. One end of the junction does not line up with germline, which may come from a read error. This rearrangement joins TRBV6-5 to TRBJ1-5; 10 bases match TRBD1. CDR3 length equals 16 residues. Per germline, CDR1 MNHEY and CDR2 SVGAGI. The CDR3 reads CASSSLSTGGNQPQHF. CDR3 in DNA: TGTGCCAGCAGTTCCCTTTCGACAGGGGGCAACCAGCCCCAGCATTTT.

The rearrangement links TRBV11-1 to TRBJ2-5; 12 nucleotides line up with TRBD1. J gave up 5 bases and V 5 bases, and 3 bases lay outside the gene matches. The CDR3 runs to 14 residues. CDR1 SGHAT and CDR2 FQDESV come from the germline V gene (reference sequence). Written as DNA, the CDR3 is TGTGCCAGCAGCCGGGGACAGGGGGCGGAGACCCAGTACTTC. Translation: CASSRGQGAETQYF.

The chain links TRBV10-2 to TRBJ2-7; maybe TRBD2 (6 bases). CDR3 size: 14 residues. Germline V CDR1 and CDR2: WSHSY, SAAADI. Trimming pared 4 bases from V and 1 base from J, leaving 11 bases between. In DNA form, the CDR3 reads TGCGCCAGCAGTGGAGTGAGCGGGTCCTACGAGCAGTACTTC. It specifies CASSGVSGSYEQYF.

The rearrangement uses TRBV24-1 and TRBJ2-3; 10 bases align to TRBD2. The CDR3 totals 18 residues. Looked up from germline, CDR1 is KGHDR and CDR2 is SFDVKD. J was trimmed by 5 bases and V by 2 bases; bases with no gene match: 12. The DNA for the CDR3 is TGTGCCACCAGTGATTATGTCGACATAGCGGGAGGAAGAGATACGCAGTATTTT. This encodes CATSDYVDIAGGRDTQYF.